Each of the 3 T cell receptor beta chains below was sequenced from the same sample in a study of T cells in Graves' hyperthyroidism and ophthalmopathy (dated by TCRdb to the late 2010s). Libraries were prepared through multiplex PCR. Data came from an Illumina HiSeq 2000. The TCR beta CDR3 regions were amplified from the RNA transcripts. The first round of RT-PCR for the TCR CDR3 was performed with the HTBI primer set and the Qiagen OneStep RT-PCR kit. The public reads were reprocessed in TCRdb via fastp at Q25 and MiXCR, keeping in-frame beta chains. Rows are unified per CDR3 protein, each entry keeping the most common DNA and genes. For this sample there are around 440,000 distinct CDR3 sequences; around a sixth appear just once. The leading ten clones occupy around 7.7% of the sample. The sequenced sample was blood. The receptor source for this set is a woman aged 18-30 years with Graves' hyperthyroidism.

With regard to this clonotype: Germline and junction disagree at one end, which may indicate a read error. V gene TRBV5-1 combines with J gene TRBJ1-2, with 7 bases fitting TRBD1. The CDR3 covers 14 residues. Per the germline V gene, CDR1 is SGHRS and CDR2 is YFSETQ. Written as DNA, the CDR3 is TGCGCCAGCAGCCACCCGACAGGGAGCTATGGCTGCACCTTC. Residues: CASSHPTGSYGCTF.

This clonotype showed up many times. V is TRBV5-1 and J is TRBJ2-3, with D perhaps TRBD1 (6 bases). CDR3 length: 15 residues. Germline V gene sequence: CDR1 SGHRS, CDR2 YFSETQ. Trimming took off 3 bases at V and 2 bases at J, with 13 bases between the two ends. The CDR3 DNA sequence: TGCGCCAGCAGCTATAACAGGGAATTCACAGATACGCAGTATTTT. It is translated as CASSYNREFTDTQYF.

This clonotype has a count of ten or more. The genes are TRBV5-5 and TRBJ1-1, with TRBD1 as a possible D gene (5 bases). V was cut by 1 base and J by 2 bases, with 9 bases left in between. There are 14 residues in the CDR3. CDR1 is SGHKS and CDR2 is YYEKEE in the germline V gene (reference sequence). This CDR3 reads CASSLWGGNTEAFF. CDR3 bases: TGTGCCAGCAGCTTGTGGGGGGGAAACACTGAAGCTTTCTTT.